The rows below give T cell receptor beta chains drawn from one sample of a study of blood T cells in healthy people across ages. TCRdb reanalysed the 5' RACE reads using MiXCR and keeps one entry per CDR3 protein. The sample includes about 1.4 million distinct CDR3 sequences, almost 60% of them seen just once. What was sequenced was blood. These receptors originate from a young man in good health. Both conserved end residues are part of each CDR3. A D gene is named only where the DNA matches it firmly. Expanded clones are given a class, and other clones once, few, many or no size at all.

cdr3_nt: TGTGCCATCAGACCAGCGGGGTCCTACGAGCAGTACTTC; cdr3_aa: CAIRPAGSYEQYF; v_call: TRBV2; d_call: TRBD2; j_call: TRBJ2-7; cdr3_length: 13; clone_size: NA
cdr3_nt: TGCAGCGTCAGGACAGCGAAGGGGAATGAGCAGTTCTTC; cdr3_aa: CSVRTAKGNEQFF; v_call: TRBV29-1; d_call: NA; j_call: TRBJ2-1; cdr3_length: 13; clone_size: NA
cdr3_nt: TGTGCCAGCAGCTTAGGACTAGCGGGAGGTCAAGGGACCCAGTACTTC; cdr3_aa: CASSLGLAGGQGTQYF; v_call: TRBV7-6; d_call: TRBD2; j_call: TRBJ2-5; cdr3_length: 16; clone_size: once
cdr3_nt: TGTGCCAGCAGTACCGGACAGGTCCTCTCCTACGAGCAGTACTTC; cdr3_aa: CASSTGQVLSYEQYF; v_call: TRBV6-6; d_call: TRBD1; j_call: TRBJ2-7; cdr3_length: 15; clone_size: NA
cdr3_nt: TGTGCCAGCAGCTTAAACAGGGGGCTATCAGATACGCAGTATTTT; cdr3_aa: CASSLNRGLSDTQYF; v_call: TRBV7-9; d_call: TRBD1; j_call: TRBJ2-3; cdr3_length: 15; clone_size: few
cdr3_nt: TGCGCCAGCAGCCGGGCAGGGGGCGGAGAGACCCAGTACTTC; cdr3_aa: CASSRAGGGETQYF; v_call: TRBV5-1; d_call: TRBD1; j_call: TRBJ2-5; cdr3_length: 14; clone_size: NA
cdr3_nt: TGTGCCATCAGTGAGGGGGTCCCGTATGGCTACACCTTC; cdr3_aa: CAISEGVPYGYTF; v_call: TRBV10-3; d_call: NA; j_call: TRBJ1-2; cdr3_length: 13; clone_size: NA
cdr3_nt: TGCGCCAGCTCCGACGCAGGGGGCACCCTTTCAAGCTCCTACAATGAGCAGTTCTTC; cdr3_aa: CASSDAGGTLSSSYNEQFF; v_call: TRBV5-1; d_call: TRBD1; j_call: TRBJ2-1; cdr3_length: 19; clone_size: NA
cdr3_nt: TGCAGCGGGGGGACAGGGCTCGAGCAGTACTTC; cdr3_aa: CSGGTGLEQYF; v_call: TRBV29-1; d_call: TRBD1; j_call: TRBJ2-7; cdr3_length: 11; clone_size: NA
cdr3_nt: TGTGCCAGCAGCGACAGCAAATCCTACGAGCAGTACTTC; cdr3_aa: CASSDSKSYEQYF; v_call: TRBV6-5; d_call: NA; j_call: TRBJ2-7; cdr3_length: 13; clone_size: NA
cdr3_nt: TGCAGCACCAGCGACGGGGCACAGCCCCAGCATTTT; cdr3_aa: CSTSDGAQPQHF; v_call: TRBV29-1; d_call: NA; j_call: TRBJ1-5; cdr3_length: 12; clone_size: NA
cdr3_nt: TGCAGCCTGGTGAAGCGGGAGTTTGGCGAGCAGTACTTC; cdr3_aa: CSLVKREFGEQYF; v_call: TRBV20-1; d_call: TRBD2; j_call: TRBJ2-7; cdr3_length: 13; clone_size: NA
cdr3_nt: TGCGCCAGCAGCAAGACAGGGGGAAGCTACGAGCAGTACTTC; cdr3_aa: CASSKTGGSYEQYF; v_call: TRBV5-1; d_call: TRBD1; j_call: TRBJ2-7; cdr3_length: 14; clone_size: few
cdr3_nt: TGTGCCGGAAGGACAGGGCCCTACGAGCAGTACTTC; cdr3_aa: CAGRTGPYEQYF; v_call: TRBV27; d_call: TRBD1; j_call: TRBJ2-7; cdr3_length: 12; clone_size: NA
cdr3_nt: TGTGCCAGCAGCCAAGATAGGTCTCAGACCCAGTACTTC; cdr3_aa: CASSQDRSQTQYF; v_call: TRBV3-1; d_call: NA; j_call: TRBJ2-5; cdr3_length: 13; clone_size: NA
cdr3_nt: TGTGTCAGCAGCAGTGAGTATACGCAGTATTTT; cdr3_aa: CVSSSEYTQYF; v_call: TRBV7-9; d_call: NA; j_call: TRBJ2-3; cdr3_length: 11; clone_size: few
cdr3_nt: TGTGCCAGCAGCTTAGGTAGCGGAGAGACCCAGTACTTC; cdr3_aa: CASSLGSGETQYF; v_call: TRBV7-8; d_call: NA; j_call: TRBJ2-5; cdr3_length: 13; clone_size: NA
cdr3_nt: TGCAGTGCTATCAGGAAGAACATTCAGTACTTC; cdr3_aa: CSAIRKNIQYF; v_call: TRBV20-1; d_call: NA; j_call: TRBJ2-4; cdr3_length: 11; clone_size: NA